This TCR beta chain stems from a study of response to subunit inactivated influenza vaccine. Trimming pared 5 bases from V and 1 base from J, leaving 11 bases between. The CDR3 loop spans 14 amino acids. TCRdb itself ran the RT-PCR reads through MiXCR, one entry per CDR3 protein. The sample includes a few hundred thousand distinct CDR3 sequences, roughly 15% of them seen just once. Regarding the study as a whole: New T cells are recruited in small numbers by each seasonal influenza vaccination, according to the authors' suggestion.

Remarks on this clonotype: What it binds is unknown.

This sample comprised PBMCs from blood, obtained 12 days after vaccination. J is TRBJ1-1 and V is TRBV12-3 or TRBV12-4, with D possibly TRBD1 on 6 matching bases. The origin of this receptor is a man in his forties or fifties who received an inactivated influenza vaccine. As DNA, the CDR3 is TGTGCCAGCAGTCCACAGACAGGGAACACTGAAGCTTTCTTT. Amino acid sequence: CASSPQTGNTEAFF.